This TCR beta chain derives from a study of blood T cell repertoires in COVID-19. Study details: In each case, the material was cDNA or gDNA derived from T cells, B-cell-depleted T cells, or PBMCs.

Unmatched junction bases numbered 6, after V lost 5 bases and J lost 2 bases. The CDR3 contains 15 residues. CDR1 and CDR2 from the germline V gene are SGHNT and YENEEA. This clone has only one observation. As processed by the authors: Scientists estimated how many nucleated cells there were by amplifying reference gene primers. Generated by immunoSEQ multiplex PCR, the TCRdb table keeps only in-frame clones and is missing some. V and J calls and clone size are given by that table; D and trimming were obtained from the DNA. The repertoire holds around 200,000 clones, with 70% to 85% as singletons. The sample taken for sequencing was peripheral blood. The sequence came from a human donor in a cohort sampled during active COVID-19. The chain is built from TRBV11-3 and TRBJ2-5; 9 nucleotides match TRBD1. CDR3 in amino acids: CASSKRTGAQETQYF. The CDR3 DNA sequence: TGTGCCAGCAGCAAGAGGACAGGGGCTCAAGAGACCCAGTACTTC.